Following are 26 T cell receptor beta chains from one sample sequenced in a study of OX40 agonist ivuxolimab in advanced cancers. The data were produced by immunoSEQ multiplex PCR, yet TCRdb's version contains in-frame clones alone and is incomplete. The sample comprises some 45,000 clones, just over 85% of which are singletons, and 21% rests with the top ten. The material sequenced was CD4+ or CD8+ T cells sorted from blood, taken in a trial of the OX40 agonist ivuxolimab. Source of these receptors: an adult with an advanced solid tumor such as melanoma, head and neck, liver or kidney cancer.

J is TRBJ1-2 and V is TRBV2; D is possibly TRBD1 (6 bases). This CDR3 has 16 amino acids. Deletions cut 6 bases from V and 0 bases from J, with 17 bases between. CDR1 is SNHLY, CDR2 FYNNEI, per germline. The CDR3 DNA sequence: TGTGCCAGCAGCAGATTGGGGGGCAATCCTAACTATGGCTACACCTTC. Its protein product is CASSRLGGNPNYGYTF.

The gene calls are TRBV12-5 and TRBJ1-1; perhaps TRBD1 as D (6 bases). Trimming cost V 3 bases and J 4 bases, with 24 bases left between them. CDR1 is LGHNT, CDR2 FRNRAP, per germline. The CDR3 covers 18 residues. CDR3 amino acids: CASGFQSGAFRDVTEAFF. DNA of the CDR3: TGTGCTAGTGGTTTTCAGTCAGGGGCCTTCCGGGACGTCACTGAAGCTTTCTTT.

The CDR3 sequence: CASSGEPNTGELFF. The CDR3 DNA reads TGTGCCAGCAGCGGGGAACCGAACACCGGGGAGCTGTTTTTT. The genes are TRBV25-1 and TRBJ2-2; maybe TRBD2 (5 bases). Trimming took off 6 bases at V and 0 bases at J, with 8 bases between the two ends. CDR3 length: 14 amino acids. CDR1 and CDR2 from the germline V gene are MGHDK and SYGVNS.

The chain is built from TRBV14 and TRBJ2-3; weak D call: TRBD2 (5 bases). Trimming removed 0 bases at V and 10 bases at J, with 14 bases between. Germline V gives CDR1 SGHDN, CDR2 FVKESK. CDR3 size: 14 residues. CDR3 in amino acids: CASSQDVLAGPQYF. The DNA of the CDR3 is TGTGCCAGCAGCCAAGATGTCCTAGCCGGTCCGCAGTATTTT.

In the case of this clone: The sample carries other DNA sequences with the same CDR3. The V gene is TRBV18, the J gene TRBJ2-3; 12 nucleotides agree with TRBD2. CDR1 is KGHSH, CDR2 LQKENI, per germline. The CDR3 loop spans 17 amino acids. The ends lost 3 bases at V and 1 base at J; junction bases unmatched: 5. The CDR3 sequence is CASSPRTSGDRTDTQYF. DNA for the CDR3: TGTGCCAGCTCACCTAGGACTAGCGGGGATCGCACAGATACGCAGTATTTT.

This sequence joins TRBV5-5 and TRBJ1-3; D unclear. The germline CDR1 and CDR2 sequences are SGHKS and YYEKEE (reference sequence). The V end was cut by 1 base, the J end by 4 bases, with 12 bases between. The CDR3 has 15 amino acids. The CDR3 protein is CASSLPGVTGNTIYF. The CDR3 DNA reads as TGTGCCAGCAGCTTGCCCGGGGTTACAGGAAACACCATATATTTT.

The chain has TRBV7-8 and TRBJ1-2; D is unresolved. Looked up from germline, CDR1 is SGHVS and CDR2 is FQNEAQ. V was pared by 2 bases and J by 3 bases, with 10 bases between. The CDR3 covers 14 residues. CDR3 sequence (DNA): TGTGCCAGCAGCTTAAGAGGATTAGACTATGGCTACACCTTC. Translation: CASSLRGLDYGYTF.

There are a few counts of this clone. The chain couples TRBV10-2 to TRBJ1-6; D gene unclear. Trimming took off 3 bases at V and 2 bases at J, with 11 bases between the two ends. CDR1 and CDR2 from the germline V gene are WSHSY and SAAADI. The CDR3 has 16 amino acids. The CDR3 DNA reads TGCGCCAGCAGTGACCAGAGTGAGGCCTATAATTCACCCCTCCACTTT. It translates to CASSDQSEAYNSPLHF.

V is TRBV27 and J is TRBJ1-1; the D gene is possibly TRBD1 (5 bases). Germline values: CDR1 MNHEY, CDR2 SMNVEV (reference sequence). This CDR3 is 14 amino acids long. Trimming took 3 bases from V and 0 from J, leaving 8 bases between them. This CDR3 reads CASSFGGVNTEAFF. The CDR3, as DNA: TGTGCCAGCAGTTTTGGGGGAGTGAACACTGAAGCTTTCTTT.

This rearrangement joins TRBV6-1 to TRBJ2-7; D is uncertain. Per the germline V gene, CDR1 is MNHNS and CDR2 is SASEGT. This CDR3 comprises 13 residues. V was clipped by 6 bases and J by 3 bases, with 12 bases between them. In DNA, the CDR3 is TGTGCCAGCAGAGAGATGAGTGGCTACGAGCAGTACGTC. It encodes CASREMSGYEQYV.

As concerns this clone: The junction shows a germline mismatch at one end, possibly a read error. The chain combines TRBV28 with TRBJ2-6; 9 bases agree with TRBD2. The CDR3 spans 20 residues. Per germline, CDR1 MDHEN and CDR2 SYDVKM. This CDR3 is CARSFGGLAGVFSGANVLTF. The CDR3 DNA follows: TGTGCCCGCAGTTTCGGGGGATTAGCGGGGGTTTTCTCTGGGGCCAACGTCCTGACTTTC.

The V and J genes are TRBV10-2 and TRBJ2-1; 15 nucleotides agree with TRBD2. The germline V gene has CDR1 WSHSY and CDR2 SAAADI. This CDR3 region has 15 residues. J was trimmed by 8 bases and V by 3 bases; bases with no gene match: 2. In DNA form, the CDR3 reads TGCGCCAGCAGTGAAGGGACTAGCGGGGGGCATGAGCAGTTCTTC. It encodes CASSEGTSGGHEQFF.

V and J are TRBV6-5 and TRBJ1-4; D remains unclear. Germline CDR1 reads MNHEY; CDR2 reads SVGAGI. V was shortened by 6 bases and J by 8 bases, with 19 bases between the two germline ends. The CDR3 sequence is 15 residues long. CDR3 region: CASSPHGSIEEKLFF. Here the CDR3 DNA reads TGTGCCAGCAGCCCCCACGGGTCGATAGAAGAAAAACTGTTTTTT.

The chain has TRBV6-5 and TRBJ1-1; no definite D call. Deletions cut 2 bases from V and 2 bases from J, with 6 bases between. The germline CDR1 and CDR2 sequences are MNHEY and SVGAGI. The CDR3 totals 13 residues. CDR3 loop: CASSYALNTEAFF. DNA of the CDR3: TGTGCCAGCAGTTACGCACTTAACACTGAAGCTTTCTTT.

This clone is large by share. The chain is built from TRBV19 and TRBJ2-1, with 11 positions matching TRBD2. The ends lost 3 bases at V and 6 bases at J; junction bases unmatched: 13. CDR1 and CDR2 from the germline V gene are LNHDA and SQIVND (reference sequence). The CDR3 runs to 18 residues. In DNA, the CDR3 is TGTGCCAGTAGTATCCCCGGGGTAGCGGGGGGGCGAGGCAATGAGCAGTTCTTC. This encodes CASSIPGVAGGRGNEQFF.

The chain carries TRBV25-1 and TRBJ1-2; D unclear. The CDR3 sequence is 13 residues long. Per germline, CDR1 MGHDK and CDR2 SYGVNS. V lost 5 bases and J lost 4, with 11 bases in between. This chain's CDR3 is CASSSLATYGYTF. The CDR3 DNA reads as TGTGCCAGCAGTTCACTGGCGACCTATGGCTACACCTTC.

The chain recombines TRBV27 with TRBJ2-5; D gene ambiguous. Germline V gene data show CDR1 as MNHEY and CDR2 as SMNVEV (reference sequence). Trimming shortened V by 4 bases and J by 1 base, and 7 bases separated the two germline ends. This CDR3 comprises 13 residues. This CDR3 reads CASSWGPQETQYF. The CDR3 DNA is TGTGCCAGCAGTTGGGGTCCCCAAGAGACCCAGTACTTC.

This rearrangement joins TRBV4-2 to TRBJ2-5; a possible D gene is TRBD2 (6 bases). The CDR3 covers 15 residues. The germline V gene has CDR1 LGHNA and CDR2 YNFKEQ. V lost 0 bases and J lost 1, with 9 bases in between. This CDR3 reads CASSQDWRGQETQYF. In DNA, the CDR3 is TGTGCCAGCAGCCAAGACTGGCGGGGCCAAGAGACCCAGTACTTC.

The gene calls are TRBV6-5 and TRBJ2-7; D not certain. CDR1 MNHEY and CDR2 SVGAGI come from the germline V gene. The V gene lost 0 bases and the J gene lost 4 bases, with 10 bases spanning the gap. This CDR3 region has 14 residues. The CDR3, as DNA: TGTGCCAGCAGTTACTCGAAAGGAGCGTACGAGCAGTACGTC. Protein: CASSYSKGAYEQYV.

The CDR3 region has the DNA TGCAGCGTTTCAGGGGGTAGCGGGGCTATTCCCTACAATGAGCAGTTCTTC. Translating gives CSVSGGSGAIPYNEQFF. This chain links TRBV29-1 with TRBJ2-1, with TRBD2 as a possible D gene (8 bases). V was cut by 5 bases and J by 2 bases, with 22 bases left in between. In germline, CDR1 is SQVTM, CDR2 ANQGSEA. The CDR3 runs to 17 residues.

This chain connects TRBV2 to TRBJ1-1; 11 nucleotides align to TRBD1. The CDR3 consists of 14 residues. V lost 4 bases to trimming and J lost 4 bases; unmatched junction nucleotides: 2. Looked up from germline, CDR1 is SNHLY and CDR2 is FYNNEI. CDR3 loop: CASSVGTGGTEAFF. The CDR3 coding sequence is TGTGCCAGCAGTGTGGGGACAGGGGGCACTGAAGCTTTCTTT.

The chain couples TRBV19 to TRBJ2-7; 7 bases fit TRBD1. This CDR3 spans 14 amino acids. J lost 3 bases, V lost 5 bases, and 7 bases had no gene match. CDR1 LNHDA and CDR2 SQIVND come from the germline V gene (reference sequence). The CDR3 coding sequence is TGTGCCAGTAGTCTAACAGGGGCGTTCTACGAGCAGTACTTC. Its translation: CASSLTGAFYEQYF.

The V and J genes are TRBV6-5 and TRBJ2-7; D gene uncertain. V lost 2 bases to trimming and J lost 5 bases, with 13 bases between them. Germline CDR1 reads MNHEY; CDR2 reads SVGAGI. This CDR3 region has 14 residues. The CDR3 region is CASSYPGGWDEQYF. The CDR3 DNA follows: TGTGCCAGCAGTTACCCCGGTGGGTGGGACGAGCAGTACTTC.

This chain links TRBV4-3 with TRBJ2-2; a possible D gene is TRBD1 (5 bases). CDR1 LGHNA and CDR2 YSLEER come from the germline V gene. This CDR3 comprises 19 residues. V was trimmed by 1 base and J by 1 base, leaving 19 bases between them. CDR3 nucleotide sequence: TGCGCCAGCAGCCAAGTTATTTTGATTAGACAGCAGAACACCGGGGAGCTGTTTTTT. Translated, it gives CASSQVILIRQQNTGELFF.

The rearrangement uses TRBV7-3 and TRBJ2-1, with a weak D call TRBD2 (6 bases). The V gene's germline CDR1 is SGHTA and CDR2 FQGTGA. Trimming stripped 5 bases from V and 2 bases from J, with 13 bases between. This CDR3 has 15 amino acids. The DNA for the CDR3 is TGTGCCAGCAGCGTAGAGGCGGGGACCTACAATGAGCAGTTCTTC. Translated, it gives CASSVEAGTYNEQFF.

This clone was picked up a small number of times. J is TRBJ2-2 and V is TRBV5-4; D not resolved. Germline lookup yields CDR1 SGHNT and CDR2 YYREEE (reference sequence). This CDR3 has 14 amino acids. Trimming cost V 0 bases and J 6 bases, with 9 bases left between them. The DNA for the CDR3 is TGTGCCAGCAGCTTGGTGCTAGAACCCGGGGAGCTGTTTTTT. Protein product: CASSLVLEPGELFF.